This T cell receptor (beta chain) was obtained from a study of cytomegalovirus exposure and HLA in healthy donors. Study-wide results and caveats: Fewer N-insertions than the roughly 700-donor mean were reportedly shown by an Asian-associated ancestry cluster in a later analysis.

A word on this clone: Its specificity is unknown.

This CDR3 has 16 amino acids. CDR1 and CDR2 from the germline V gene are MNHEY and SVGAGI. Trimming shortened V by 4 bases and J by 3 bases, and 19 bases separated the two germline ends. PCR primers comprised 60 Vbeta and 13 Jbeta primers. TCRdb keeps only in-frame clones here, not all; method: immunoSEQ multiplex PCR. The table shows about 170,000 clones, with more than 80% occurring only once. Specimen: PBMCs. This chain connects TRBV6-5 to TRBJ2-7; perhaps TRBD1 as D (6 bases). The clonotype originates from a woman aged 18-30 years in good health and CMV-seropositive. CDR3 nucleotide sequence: TGTGCCAGCAGTTCTCCCTCTTCTGGGACAATCTACGAGCAGTACTTC. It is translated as CASSSPSSGTIYEQYF.